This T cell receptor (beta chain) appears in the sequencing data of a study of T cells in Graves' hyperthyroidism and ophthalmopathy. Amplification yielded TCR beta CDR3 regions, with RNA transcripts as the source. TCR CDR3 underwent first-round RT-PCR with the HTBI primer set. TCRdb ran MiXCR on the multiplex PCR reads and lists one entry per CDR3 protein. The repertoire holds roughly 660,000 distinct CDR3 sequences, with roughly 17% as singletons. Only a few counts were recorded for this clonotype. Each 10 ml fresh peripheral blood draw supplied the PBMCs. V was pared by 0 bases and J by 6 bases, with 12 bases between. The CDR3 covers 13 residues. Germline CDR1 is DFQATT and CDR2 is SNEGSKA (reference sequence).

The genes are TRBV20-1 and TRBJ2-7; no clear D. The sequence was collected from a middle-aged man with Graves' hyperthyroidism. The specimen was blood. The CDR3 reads CSARDRTLSEQYF. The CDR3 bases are TGCAGTGCTAGAGACCGGACCCTTTCCGAGCAGTACTTC.